Below are 31 T cell receptor beta chains sequenced from a single sample in a study of CD8 T cells in ankylosing spondylitis. These receptors are not linked to any known antigen. Study-wide results and caveats: A TCR beta motif of eight or nine highly homologous variants seemed to mark ankylosing spondylitis blood.

One entry per CDR3 protein, called by TCRdb with MiXCR from the 5' RACE reads. The sample has 130,000 or so distinct CDR3 sequences, roughly a sixth seen once. Sequenced material: blood, either unsorted or a sorted T cell fraction (not recorded which). Every receptor here comes from a male donor with ankylosing spondylitis.

The J gene is TRBJ2-1, the V gene TRBV11-1; D may match TRBD1 or TRBD2 (5 bases each). Germline CDR1 is SGHAT and CDR2 is FQDESV (reference sequence). CDR3 length: 19 residues. V was cut by 3 bases and J by 6 bases, with 27 bases left in between. CDR3 protein: CASSFPLSGMGELVNEQFF. Written as DNA, the CDR3 is TGTGCCAGCAGCTTTCCGCTAAGTGGAATGGGGGAGTTGGTCAATGAGCAGTTCTTC. Complete variable domain (other parts from reference TRBV11-1 and TRBJ2-1): EAEVAQSPRYKITEKSQAVAFWCDPISGHATLYWYRQILGQGPELLVQFQDESVVDDSQLPKDRFSAERLKGVDSTLKIQPAELGDSAMYLCASSFPLSGMGELVNEQFFGPGTRLTVL.

The rearrangement links TRBV3-1 to TRBJ2-6, with D maybe TRBD1 (6 bases). V lost 3 bases to trimming and J lost 1 base, with 7 bases between them. This CDR3 has 15 residues. Germline CDR1 reads LGHDT; CDR2 reads YNNKEL (reference sequence). The chain's CDR3 is CASSHDRSGANVLTF. In DNA form, the CDR3 reads TGTGCCAGCAGCCACGACAGGTCTGGGGCCAACGTCCTGACTTTC.

This clonotype was seen ten or more times. V is TRBV29-1 and J is TRBJ1-2, with 9 bases fitting TRBD1. Germline CDR1 reads SQVTM; CDR2 reads ANQGSEA. V lost 1 base to trimming and J lost 6 bases; unmatched junction nucleotides: 6. The CDR3 is made up of 14 amino acids. The DNA of the CDR3 is TGCAGCGTTGAAGTGACAGGGGGGTTTGATGGCTACACCTTC. Protein: CSVEVTGGFDGYTF.

This clonotype was found a few times. V gene TRBV5-8 combines with J gene TRBJ2-1, with D possibly being TRBD1 (6 bases). Germline values: CDR1 SGHTS, CDR2 YDEGEE. Trimming pared 4 bases from V and 2 bases from J, leaving 16 bases between. The CDR3 extends over 16 amino acids. CDR3 nucleotide sequence: TGTGCCAGCAGCCCGACGGACAGAATACCCTACAATGAGCAGTTCTTC. The encoded protein is CASSPTDRIPYNEQFF.

This rearrangement joins TRBV7-9 to TRBJ2-7, with no clear D. The V end was cut by 0 bases, the J end by 5 bases, with 11 bases between. This CDR3 comprises 14 residues. Looked up from germline, CDR1 is SEHNR and CDR2 is FQNEAQ (reference sequence). CDR3 bases: TGTGCCAGCAGCTTAGCGCTAGGAGTTCACGAGCAGTACTTC. This codes for CASSLALGVHEQYF.

CDR3: CASSPGGLAKGGETQYF. The CDR3 region has the DNA TGTGCCAGCAGCCCCGGGGGACTAGCGAAGGGGGGAGAGACCCAGTACTTC. The chain has TRBV7-9 and TRBJ2-5, with 10 bases fitting TRBD2. The germline gives CDR1 SEHNR, CDR2 FQNEAQ (reference sequence). The CDR3 is made up of 17 amino acids. V gave up 5 bases and J gave up 4 bases; unmatched junction bases: 13.

In its sample, this clonotype was seen many times. The chain links TRBV2 to TRBJ2-7; D call uncertain. Germline CDR1 SNHLY, CDR2 FYNNEI. Trimming took 6 bases from V and 3 from J, leaving 18 bases between them. The CDR3 length is 15 residues. The chain's CDR3 is CASREQSSPIYEQYF. The CDR3, as DNA: TGTGCCAGCAGGGAACAGAGTTCTCCGATCTACGAGCAGTACTTC.

The V and J genes are TRBV6-5 and TRBJ1-1; tentatively, D is TRBD1 (6 bases). This CDR3 has 15 residues. Trimming left V 3 bases short and J 4 bases short, with 15 bases between. From germline, CDR1 is MNHEY and CDR2 SVGAGI. This CDR3 reads CASSYSSTGSTEAFF. Written as DNA, the CDR3 is TGTGCCAGCAGTTATTCATCAACAGGGAGCACTGAAGCTTTCTTT.

The chain employs TRBV27 and TRBJ2-7, with D hard to call. This CDR3 region has 12 residues. The germline V and J ends were trimmed by 3 bases and 6 bases, with 9 bases remaining between them. Germline V gene sequence: CDR1 MNHEY, CDR2 SMNVEV (reference sequence). The CDR3 loop is CASSLHGSEQYF. In DNA form, the CDR3 reads TGTGCCAGCAGTTTGCACGGGTCCGAGCAGTACTTC.

This clonotype has a count of ten or more. This rearrangement joins TRBV13 to TRBJ2-7; possible D gene TRBD2, 6 bases. This CDR3 contains 15 residues. Germline V lookup: CDR1 PRHDT, CDR2 FYEKMQ (reference sequence). The ends were cut back, 5 bases at V and 1 base at J, with 15 bases in the middle. CDR3 sequence (DNA): TGTGCCAGCAGCGGCGGGGAGAAGGGGTCCTACGAGCAGTACTTC. It codes for CASSGGEKGSYEQYF.

The rearrangement uses TRBV5-1 and TRBJ2-7; 7 bases align to TRBD1. CDR1 is SGHRS and CDR2 is YFSETQ in the germline V gene. After removal of 1 base from V and 5 bases from J, the junction contained 9 bases not matched to a gene. The CDR3 covers 15 residues. For the CDR3, the DNA is TGCGCCAGCAGCTTGCCAGGGACAGACGTGGACGAGCAGTACTTC. As protein: CASSLPGTDVDEQYF. Looking up the rest from reference TRBV5-1 and TRBJ2-7 gives the full variable domain: KAGVTQTPRYLIKTRGQQVTLSCSPISGHRSVSWYQQTPGQGLQFLFEYFSETQRNKGNFPGRFSGRQFSNSRSEMNVSTLELGDSALYLCASSLPGTDVDEQYFGPGTRLTVT.

The chain is built from TRBV14 and TRBJ1-1, with D hard to call. The CDR3 is made up of 12 amino acids. V was shortened by 1 base and J by 5 bases, with 5 bases between the two germline ends. Germline-derived CDR1 and CDR2 are SGHDN and FVKESK. The CDR3 region has the DNA TGTGCCAGCAGCCAAGCTTGGACTGAAGCTTTCTTT. It is translated as CASSQAWTEAFF.

The table lists this clonotype with a few counts. This rearrangement joins TRBV11-1 to TRBJ2-1; 7 nucleotides match TRBD2. CDR3 size: 18 residues. CDR1 is SGHAT and CDR2 is FQDESV in the germline V gene (reference sequence). J lost 8 bases, V lost 4 bases, and 20 bases had no gene match. This CDR3 reads CASSSSLASGGSVHEQFF. The CDR3 DNA reads as TGTGCCAGCAGCTCATCCCTCGCTAGCGGAGGTTCGGTCCATGAGCAGTTCTTC.

The V and J genes are TRBV7-8 and TRBJ2-3; D gene uncertain. This CDR3 spans 11 amino acids. The germline gives CDR1 SGHVS, CDR2 FQNEAQ. The germline V and J ends were trimmed by 7 bases and 2 bases, with 4 bases remaining between them. CDR3 DNA: TGTGCCAGCATCGCCACAGATACGCAGTATTTT. This encodes CASIATDTQYF. The whole variable domain, remainder taken from reference TRBV7-8 and TRBJ2-3, is GAGVSQSPRYKVAKRGQDVALRCDPISGHVSLFWYQQALGQGPEFLTYFQNEAQLDKSGLPSDRFFAERPEGSVSTLKIQRTQQEDSAVYLCASIATDTQYFGPGTRLTVL.

This clonotype was counted between two and nine times. The chain carries TRBV5-1 and TRBJ2-7; D remains ambiguous. Trimming took off 0 bases at V and 3 bases at J, with 7 bases between the two ends. Germline values: CDR1 SGHRS, CDR2 YFSETQ. The CDR3 totals 13 residues. Here the CDR3 DNA reads TGCGCCAGCAGCTTGGACGGTGACTACGAGCAGTACTTC. This sequence encodes CASSLDGDYEQYF.

The V and J genes are TRBV12-3 or TRBV12-4 and TRBJ1-2; a possible D gene is TRBD1 (6 bases). Trimming removed 7 bases at V and 6 bases at J, with 15 bases between. This CDR3 is 13 amino acids long. In DNA, the CDR3 is TGTGCCAGCACCTTAGGGGGGGGAAATGGCTACACCTTC. Amino acids: CASTLGGGNGYTF.

The chain employs TRBV15 and TRBJ2-5; D may correspond to TRBD1 or TRBD2 (5 bases each). Germline V CDR1 and CDR2: LNHNV, YYDKDF (reference sequence). The V and J ends lost 0 bases and 3 bases respectively, with 11 bases between them. The CDR3 has 15 residues. This CDR3 reads CATSRDRGLKETQYF. CDR3 sequence (DNA): TGTGCCACCAGCAGAGATCGGGGCTTAAAAGAGACCCAGTACTTC.

The chain carries TRBV4-1 and TRBJ2-6; either TRBD1 or TRBD2 may supply D (7 bases each). V was shortened by 4 bases and J by 7 bases, with 20 bases between the two germline ends. The germline CDR1 and CDR2 sequences are MGHRA and YSYEKL. This CDR3 comprises 17 residues. Here the CDR3 reads CASSLRPGGVVANVLTF. The CDR3 DNA is TGCGCCAGCAGCCTCAGGCCAGGGGGGGTGGTAGCCAACGTCCTGACTTTC.

The chain links TRBV4-3 to TRBJ2-1; TRBD2 aligns across 12 bases. Germline trimming cut 3 bases from V and 10 bases from J; bases unmatched to any gene: 10. From germline, CDR1 is LGHNA and CDR2 YSLEER. CDR3 size: 16 residues. The CDR3 DNA reads as TGCGCCAGCAGCCAGGGGGCACTAGCGGGGGGTAGGGAGCAGTTCTTC. Protein sequence: CASSQGALAGGREQFF.

V is TRBV7-9 and J is TRBJ2-1; D call uncertain. This CDR3 contains 13 residues. V gave up 5 bases and J gave up 3 bases, with 8 bases separating them. Germline lookup yields CDR1 SEHNR and CDR2 FQNEAQ (reference sequence). CDR3 sequence: CASSTQYYNEQFF. In DNA, the CDR3 is TGTGCCAGCAGCACACAATACTACAATGAGCAGTTCTTC.

V usage is TRBV5-6 and J usage is TRBJ1-4; D gene unclear. Trimming shortened V by 0 bases and J by 6 bases, and 9 bases separated the two germline ends. Germline assignment: CDR1 SGHDT and CDR2 YYEEEE. The CDR3 consists of 14 residues. The CDR3 DNA sequence: TGTGCCAGCAGCTTGGCTGGGTGGGATGAAAAACTGTTTTTT. Its translation is CASSLAGWDEKLFF. Using reference TRBV5-6 and TRBJ1-4 for the parts outside the CDR3, the full variable domain is DAGVTQSPTHLIKTRGQQVTLRCSPKSGHDTVSWYQQALGQGPQFIFQYYEEEERQRGNFPDRFSGHQFPNYSSELNVNALLLGDSALYLCASSLAGWDEKLFFGSGTQLSVL.

The chain recombines TRBV11-2 with TRBJ2-3, with TRBD2 matching over 7 bases. J gave up 1 base and V 5 bases, and 3 bases lay outside the gene matches. The germline V gene has CDR1 SGHAT and CDR2 FQNNGV. The CDR3 has 14 amino acids. The CDR3 region has the DNA TGTGCCAGCAGCGGCAGCGGGGGCACAGATACGCAGTATTTT. Protein product: CASSGSGGTDTQYF.

The chain combines TRBV6-1 with TRBJ2-7; D gene ambiguous. Trimming pared 6 bases from V and 4 bases from J, leaving 10 bases between. This CDR3 spans 12 amino acids. Germline CDR1 MNHNS, CDR2 SASEGT. The CDR3 nucleotides read TGTGCCAGCAGGCCCATGGGTTACGAGCAGTACTTC. Encoded protein: CASRPMGYEQYF.

This clonotype was picked up a small number of times. The chain has TRBV2 and TRBJ2-4; D may correspond to TRBD1 or TRBD2 (5 bases each). The germline gives CDR1 SNHLY, CDR2 FYNNEI. The length of the CDR3 is 11 residues. Trimming removed 10 bases from V and 8 bases from J, with 12 bases in between. The CDR3 region is CAIARGDIQYF. The CDR3 DNA sequence: TGTGCCATCGCGAGAGGGGACATTCAGTACTTC.

This clonotype was counted a few times. The chain employs TRBV11-3 and TRBJ1-2, with unresolved D. CDR1 is SGHNT, CDR2 YENEEA, per germline. The CDR3 is 13 residues long. V shed 5 bases and J shed 4 bases, with 11 bases lying between them. CDR3 nucleotide sequence: TGTGCCAGCAGCCCCAGCCGGATCTATGGCTACACCTTC. This gives the protein CASSPSRIYGYTF.

The chain links TRBV27 to TRBJ2-2, with TRBD2 matching 9 bases. CDR3 size: 14 residues. CDR1 and CDR2 from the germline V gene are MNHEY and SMNVEV (reference sequence). With V trimmed by 5 bases and J by 7 bases, 5 bases remained unmatched. The CDR3: CASSISGSYGELFF. CDR3 nucleotide sequence: TGTGCCAGCAGTATTAGCGGGAGTTACGGGGAGCTGTTTTTT.

This clonotype came up a few times. V gene TRBV11-2 combines with J gene TRBJ2-3, with no clear D. CDR3 length: 13 amino acids. Trimming left V 5 bases short and J 4 bases short, with 10 bases between. Germline V gene sequence: CDR1 SGHAT, CDR2 FQNNGV. DNA of the CDR3: TGTGCCAGCAGCCCCGAGACCCCAGATACGCAGTATTTT. Translation: CASSPETPDTQYF.

The V gene is TRBV6-1, the J gene TRBJ1-2, with 9 bases identical to TRBD1. Germline lookup yields CDR1 MNHNS and CDR2 SASEGT. The CDR3 length is 14 residues. Unmatched junction bases numbered 9, after V lost 5 bases and J lost 8 bases. The CDR3 bases are TGTGCCAGCAGTCGGGACAGGGTGTTCGAGGGCTACACCTTC. It is translated as CASSRDRVFEGYTF.

Points on this clonotype: The junction departs from germline at one end; a sequencing error may be responsible. The V call is TRBV5-6, the J call TRBJ2-7; D tentatively reads TRBD1 or TRBD2 (6 bases each). Germline CDR1 is SGHDT and CDR2 is YYEEEE. The CDR3 is 14 residues long. Here the CDR3 DNA reads TGTGCCAGCAAAGGGGACTCGTCAGGGGCCGTTTACCACTTC. This translates into CASKGDSSGAVYHF.

This clonotype was found a few times. This chain links TRBV5-8 with TRBJ2-7; a possible D gene is TRBD1 (6 bases). The germline V gene has CDR1 SGHTS and CDR2 YDEGEE. The CDR3 extends over 16 amino acids. With 5 bases removed from V and 4 bases from J, the gap between germline ends came to 22 bases. The CDR3 reads CASRPPGTLSSYEQYF. The CDR3 bases are TGTGCCAGCAGACCCCCCGGGACACTCTCCTCGTACGAGCAGTACTTC. Full variable domain (rest looked up from reference TRBV5-8 and TRBJ2-7): EAGVTQSPTHLIKTRGQQATLRCSPISGHTSVYWYQQALGLGLQFLLWYDEGEERNRGNFPPRFSGRQFPNYSSELNVNALELEDSALYLCASRPPGTLSSYEQYFGPGTRLTVT.

This clonotype was observed many times. The chain links TRBV28 to TRBJ2-1, with 7 bases lining up with TRBD1. Germline V CDR1 and CDR2: MDHEN, SYDVKM. The CDR3 is made up of 14 amino acids. The J segment lost 4 bases and the V segment lost 5 bases, leaving 5 bases of the junction unmatched. CDR3 coding DNA: TGTGCCAGCAGTACCGGGACAGTTTACAATGAGCAGTTCTTC. Translating it yields CASSTGTVYNEQFF.